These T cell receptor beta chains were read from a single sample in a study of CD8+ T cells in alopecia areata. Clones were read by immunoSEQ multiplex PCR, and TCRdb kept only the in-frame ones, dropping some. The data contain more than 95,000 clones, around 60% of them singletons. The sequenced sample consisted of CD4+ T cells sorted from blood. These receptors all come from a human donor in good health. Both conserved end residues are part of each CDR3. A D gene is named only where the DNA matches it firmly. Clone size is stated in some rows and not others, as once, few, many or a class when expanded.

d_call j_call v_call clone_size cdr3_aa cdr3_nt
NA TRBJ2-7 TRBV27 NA CASSPLGSYEQYF TGTGCCAGCAGTCCCCTCGGATCCTACGAGCAGTACTTC
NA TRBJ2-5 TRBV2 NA CASSGAGLETQYF TGTGCCAGCAGTGGCGCGGGGTTGGAGACCCAGTACTTC
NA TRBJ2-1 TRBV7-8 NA CASSFLATYNEQFF TGTGCCAGCAGCTTCCTAGCCACCTACAATGAGCAGTTCTTC
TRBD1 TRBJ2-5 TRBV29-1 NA CSVPGQALHQETQYF TGCAGCGTTCCCGGACAGGCCCTCCACCAAGAGACCCAGTACTTC
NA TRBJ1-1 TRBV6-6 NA CASSLSGTEAFF TGTGCCAGCAGTCTAAGCGGGACTGAAGCTTTCTTT
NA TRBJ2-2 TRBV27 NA CASKGYTGELFF TGTGCCAGCAAGGGGTACACCGGGGAGCTGTTTTTT
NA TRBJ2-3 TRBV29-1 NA CSVVRVGTDTQYF TGCAGCGTTGTCAGGGTCGGGACAGATACGCAGTATTTT
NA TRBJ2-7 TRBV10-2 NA CASSEYVGGYEQYF TGCGCCAGCAGTGAGTATGTAGGGGGCTACGAGCAGTACTTC
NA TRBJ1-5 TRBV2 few CASREGFNQPQHF TGTGCCAGCAGGGAGGGTTTCAATCAGCCCCAGCATTTT
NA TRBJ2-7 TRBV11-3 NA CASSPGGAPVEQYF TGTGCCAGCAGCCCTGGAGGCGCCCCGGTCGAGCAGTACTTC